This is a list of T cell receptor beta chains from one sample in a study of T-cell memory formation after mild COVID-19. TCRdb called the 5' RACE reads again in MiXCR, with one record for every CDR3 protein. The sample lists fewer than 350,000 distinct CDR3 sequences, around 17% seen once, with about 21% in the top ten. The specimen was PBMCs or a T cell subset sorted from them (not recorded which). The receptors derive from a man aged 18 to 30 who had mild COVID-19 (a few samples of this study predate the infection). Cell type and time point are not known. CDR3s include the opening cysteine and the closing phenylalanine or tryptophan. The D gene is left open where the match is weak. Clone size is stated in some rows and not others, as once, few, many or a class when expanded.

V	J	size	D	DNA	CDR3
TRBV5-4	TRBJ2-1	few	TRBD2	TGTGCCAGCAGCTTAGCGGGGGGACTTCATGAGCAGTTCTTC	CASSLAGGLHEQFF
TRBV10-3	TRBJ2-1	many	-	TGTGCCATCAGTCGACAGGAATTCCAAGAGCAGTTCTTC	CAISRQEFQEQFF
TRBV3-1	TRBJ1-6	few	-	TGTGCCAGCAGCCAAGAGCAGTCACCCCTCCACTTT	CASSQEQSPLHF
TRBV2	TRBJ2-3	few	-	TGTGCCAGCAGTGAAGGGGGTTGGACAGATACGCAGTATTTT	CASSEGGWTDTQYF
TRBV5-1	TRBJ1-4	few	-	TGCGCCAGCAGCTACCGGGGCAACCTTAATGAAAAACTGTTTTTT	CASSYRGNLNEKLFF
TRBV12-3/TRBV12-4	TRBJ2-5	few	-	TGTGCCAGCAGTTTCGGAGGGGTGGTTGGGACCCAGTACTTC	CASSFGGVVGTQYF
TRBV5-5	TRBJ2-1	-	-	TGTGCCAGCAGCCAGGGCCCCTCAAGCGGCAATGAGCAGTTCTTC	CASSQGPSSGNEQFF
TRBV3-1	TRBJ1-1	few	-	TGTGCCAGCAGCCAAGATCCGGGGTTAGGGGACACTGAAGCTTTCTTT	CASSQDPGLGDTEAFF
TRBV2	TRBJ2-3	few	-	TGTGCCAGCAGTCGTGGGGGGCCAGATACGCAGTATTTT	CASSRGGPDTQYF
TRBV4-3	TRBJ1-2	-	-	TGCGCCAGCAGCCAGGCAGCTTCATCTTATGGCTACACCTTC	CASSQAASSYGYTF
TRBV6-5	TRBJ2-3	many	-	TGTGCCAGCAGTTACCGCAGGGCAGATACGCAGTATTTT	CASSYRRADTQYF
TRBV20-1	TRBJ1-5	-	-	TGCAGTGCTAGAGATCGTTGGGGACCCTATCAGCCCCAGCATTTT	CSARDRWGPYQPQHF
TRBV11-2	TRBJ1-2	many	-	TGTGCCAGCAGCCTTGGCAGTTATGGCTACACCTTC	CASSLGSYGYTF
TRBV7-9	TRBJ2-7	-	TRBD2	TGTGCCAGCAGCCCCAGCGCCGGGGGGGGCTACGAGCAGTACTTC	CASSPSAGGGYEQYF
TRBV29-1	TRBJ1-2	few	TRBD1	TGCAGCGTTGACAGGACAGGGTCCAACTATGGCTACACCTTC	CSVDRTGSNYGYTF
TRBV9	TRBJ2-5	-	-	TGTGCCAGCAGCGCCCCGGAGGGATCAGAGACCCAGTACTTC	CASSAPEGSETQYF
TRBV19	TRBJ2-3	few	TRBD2	TGTGCCAGTGCGGGAGGTAAAGGGCACACAGATACGCAGTATTTT	CASAGGKGHTDTQYF
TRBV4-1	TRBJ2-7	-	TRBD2	TGCGCCAGCAGCCCTAGCGGGGACATTTTCTACGAGCAGTACTTC	CASSPSGDIFYEQYF
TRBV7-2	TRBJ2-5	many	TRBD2	TGTGCCAGCAGCAGAGGGACTAGCGGGGGAGGTAGAGAGACCCAGTACTTC	CASSRGTSGGGRETQYF
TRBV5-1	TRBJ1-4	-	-	TGCGCCAGCAGTCAGGGGTCTGGGGAAAAACTGTTTTTT	CASSQGSGEKLFF
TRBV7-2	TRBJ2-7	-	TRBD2	TGTGCCAGCAGGGATACTAGCGGGGGGGCGTCCTACGAGCAGTACTTC	CASRDTSGGASYEQYF
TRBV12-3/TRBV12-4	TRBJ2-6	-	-	TGTGCCAGCACCAGGGTCTCTGGGGCCAACGTCCTGACTTTC	CASTRVSGANVLTF
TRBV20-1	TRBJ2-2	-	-	TGCAGTGCCCCAGGTCACACCGGGGAGCTGTTTTTT	CSAPGHTGELFF
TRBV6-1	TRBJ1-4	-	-	TGTGCCAGCAGTGCGGACCTTGTAGACGAAAAACTGTTTTTT	CASSADLVDEKLFF
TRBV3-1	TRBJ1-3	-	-	TGTGCCAGCAGCCAAGAGTTCGGAAACACCATATATTTT	CASSQEFGNTIYF
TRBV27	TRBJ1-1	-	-	TGTGCCAGCAGTTTAATGGCCCCGGGGGAAGGCACTGAAGCTTTCTTT	CASSLMAPGEGTEAFF
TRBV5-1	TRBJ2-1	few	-	TGCGCCAGCAGCTCCAACGAAGGGGGTGTGCAGTTCTTC	CASSSNEGGVQFF
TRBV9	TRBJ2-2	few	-	TGTGCCAGCACTTCTGTGGACACCGGGGAGCTGTTTTTT	CASTSVDTGELFF
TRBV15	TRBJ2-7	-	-	TGTGCCACCAGCAGAGAAGGGTTCGGGTACGAGCAGTACTTC	CATSREGFGYEQYF
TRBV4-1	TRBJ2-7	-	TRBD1	TGCGCCAGCAGCCAAGGGACAGGGGGGGCCTACGAGCAGTACTTC	CASSQGTGGAYEQYF
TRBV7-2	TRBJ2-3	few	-	TGTGCCAGCAGACCAGGTCCAGATACGCAGTATTTT	CASRPGPDTQYF
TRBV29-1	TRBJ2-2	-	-	TGCAGCGTCAGGACAGATAACACCGGGGAGCTGTTTTTT	CSVRTDNTGELFF
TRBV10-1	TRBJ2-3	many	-	TGCGCCAGCAGTGCAAGCGGCACAGATACGCAGTATTTT	CASSASGTDTQYF
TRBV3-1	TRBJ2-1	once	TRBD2	TGTGCCAGCAGCCATCGCGGGGGGGCGGGATACAATGAGCAGTTCTTC	CASSHRGGAGYNEQFF
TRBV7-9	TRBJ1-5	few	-	TGTGCCAGCAGCTGGGCGGGAATCAATCAGCCCCAGCATTTT	CASSWAGINQPQHF
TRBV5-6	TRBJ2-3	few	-	TGTGCCAGCAGCTCGGATTGGGCCATCATCACAGATACGCAGTATTTT	CASSSDWAIITDTQYF
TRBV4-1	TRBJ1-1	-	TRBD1	TGCGCCAGCAGCCAAGCCAGGGGGGTCCGGGTTCCAGCTTTCTTT	CASSQARGVRVPAFF
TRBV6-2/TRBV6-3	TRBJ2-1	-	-	TGTGCCAGCACCTTGGCCAATGAGCAGTTCTTC	CASTLANEQFF
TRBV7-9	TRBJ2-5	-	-	TGTGCCAGCAGCACAGTCCTCCCGATGGCGGGGACCCGGAGTGCCCAGTACTTC	CASSTVLPMAGTRSAQYF
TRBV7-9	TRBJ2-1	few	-	TGTGCCAGCAGCTCAGTGGTCCGGGGGATCCACAATGAGCAGTTCTTC	CASSSVVRGIHNEQFF
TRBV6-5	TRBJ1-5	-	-	TGTGCCAGCAGACCGGGACGGGGGCTTCAGCCCCAGCATTTT	CASRPGRGLQPQHF
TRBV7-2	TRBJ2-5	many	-	TGTGCCAGCAGCTTAATCTCAGACCAACAAGAGACCCAGTACTTC	CASSLISDQQETQYF
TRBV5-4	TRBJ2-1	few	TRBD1	TGTGCCAGCAGCCCCTGGACAGGGGGTAGAATCTCCTACAATGAGCAGTTCTTC	CASSPWTGGRISYNEQFF
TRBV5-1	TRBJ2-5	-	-	TGCGCCAGCAGCCGGGACGGGACGCAAGAGACCCAGTACTTC	CASSRDGTQETQYF
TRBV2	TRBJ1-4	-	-	TGTGCCAGCGATGACTACTCAACTAATGAAAAACTGTTTTTT	CASDDYSTNEKLFF
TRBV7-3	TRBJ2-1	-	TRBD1	TGTGCCAGCAGGGGAGCGGGACAGGGTGGGGAGCAGTTCTTC	CASRGAGQGGEQFF
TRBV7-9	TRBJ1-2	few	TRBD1	TGTGCCAGCAGCTCCTACCTGGGACAGGGGTTCTTC	CASSSYLGQGFF
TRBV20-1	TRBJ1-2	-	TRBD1	TGCAGTGCTCGGCCGGCGGGACAGACTAACTATGGCTACACCTTC	CSARPAGQTNYGYTF
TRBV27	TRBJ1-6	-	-	TGTGCCAGCAGTCTCCTCAGGGATAATTCACCCCTCCACTTT	CASSLLRDNSPLHF
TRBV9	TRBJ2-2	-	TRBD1	TGTGCCAGCAGCCGCGGACAGGGGGGTACCGGGGAGCTGTTTTTT	CASSRGQGGTGELFF
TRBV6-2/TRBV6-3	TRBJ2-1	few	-	TGTGCCTTGGGGACGAATGAGCAGTTCTTC	CALGTNEQFF
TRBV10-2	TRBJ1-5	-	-	TGCGCCAGCAGTGGGGGGGGCGACCAGCCCCAGCATTTT	CASSGGGDQPQHF